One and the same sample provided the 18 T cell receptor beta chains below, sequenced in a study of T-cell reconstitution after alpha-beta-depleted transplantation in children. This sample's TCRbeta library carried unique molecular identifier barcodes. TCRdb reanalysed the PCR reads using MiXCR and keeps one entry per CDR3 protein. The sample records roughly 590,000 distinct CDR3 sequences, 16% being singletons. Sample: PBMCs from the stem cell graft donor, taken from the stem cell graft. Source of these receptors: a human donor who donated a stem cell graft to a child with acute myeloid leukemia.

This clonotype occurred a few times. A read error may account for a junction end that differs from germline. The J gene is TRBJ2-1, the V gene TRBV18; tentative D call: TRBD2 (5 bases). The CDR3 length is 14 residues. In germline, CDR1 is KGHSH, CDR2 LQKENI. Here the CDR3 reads CGSSEAGGYNEQFF. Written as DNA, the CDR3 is TGTGGCAGCTCAGAGGCTGGAGGCTACAATGAGCAGTTCTTC.

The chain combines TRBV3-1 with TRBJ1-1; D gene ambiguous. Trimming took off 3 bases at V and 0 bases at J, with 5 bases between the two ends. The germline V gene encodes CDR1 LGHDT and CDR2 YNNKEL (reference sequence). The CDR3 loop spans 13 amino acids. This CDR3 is CASSHIMNTEAFF. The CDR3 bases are TGTGCCAGCAGCCATATAATGAACACTGAAGCTTTCTTT.

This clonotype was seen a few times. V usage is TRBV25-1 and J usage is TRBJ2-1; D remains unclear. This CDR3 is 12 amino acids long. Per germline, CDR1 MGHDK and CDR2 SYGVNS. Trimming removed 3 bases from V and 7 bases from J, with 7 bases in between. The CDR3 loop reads CASSDSRNEQFF. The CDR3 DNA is TGTGCCAGCAGTGACAGTCGGAATGAGCAGTTCTTC.

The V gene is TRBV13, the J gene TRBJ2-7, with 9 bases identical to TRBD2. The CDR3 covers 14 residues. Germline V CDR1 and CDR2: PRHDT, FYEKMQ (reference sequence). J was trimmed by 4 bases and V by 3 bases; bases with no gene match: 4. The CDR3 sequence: CASSFQRGAYEQYF. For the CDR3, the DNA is TGTGCCAGCAGCTTTCAGCGGGGGGCTTACGAGCAGTACTTC.

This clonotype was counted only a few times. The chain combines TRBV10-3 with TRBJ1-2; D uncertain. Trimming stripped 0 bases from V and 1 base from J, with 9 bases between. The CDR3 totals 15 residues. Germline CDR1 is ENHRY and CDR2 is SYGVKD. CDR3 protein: CAISESQQINYGYTF. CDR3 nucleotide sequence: TGTGCCATCAGTGAGTCTCAACAGATTAACTATGGCTACACCTTC.

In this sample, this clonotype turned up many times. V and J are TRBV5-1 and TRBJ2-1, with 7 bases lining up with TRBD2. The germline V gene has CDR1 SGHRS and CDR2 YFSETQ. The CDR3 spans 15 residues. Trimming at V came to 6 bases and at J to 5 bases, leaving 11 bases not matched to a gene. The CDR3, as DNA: TGCGCCAGCAAAGAGAGGGACTACCCTAACAATGAGCAGTTCTTC. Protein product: CASKERDYPNNEQFF.

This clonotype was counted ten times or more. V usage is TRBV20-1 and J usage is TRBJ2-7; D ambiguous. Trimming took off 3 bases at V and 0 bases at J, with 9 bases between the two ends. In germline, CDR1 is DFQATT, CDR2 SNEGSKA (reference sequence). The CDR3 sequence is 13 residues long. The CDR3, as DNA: TGCAGTGCTAGTACAGATAGCTCCTACGAGCAGTACGTC. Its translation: CSASTDSSYEQYV.

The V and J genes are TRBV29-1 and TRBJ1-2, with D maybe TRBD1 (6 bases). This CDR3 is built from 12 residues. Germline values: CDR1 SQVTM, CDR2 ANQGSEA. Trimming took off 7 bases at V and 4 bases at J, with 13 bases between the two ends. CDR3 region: CSAEGDPYGYTF. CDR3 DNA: TGCAGCGCCGAGGGGGATCCCTATGGCTACACCTTC.

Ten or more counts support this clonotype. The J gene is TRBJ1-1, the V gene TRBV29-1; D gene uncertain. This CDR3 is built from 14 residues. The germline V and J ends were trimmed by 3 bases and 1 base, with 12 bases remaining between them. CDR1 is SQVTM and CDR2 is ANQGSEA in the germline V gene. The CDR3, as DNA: TGCAGCGTTGATATGGGCCCACGGAACACTGAAGCTTTCTTT. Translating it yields CSVDMGPRNTEAFF.

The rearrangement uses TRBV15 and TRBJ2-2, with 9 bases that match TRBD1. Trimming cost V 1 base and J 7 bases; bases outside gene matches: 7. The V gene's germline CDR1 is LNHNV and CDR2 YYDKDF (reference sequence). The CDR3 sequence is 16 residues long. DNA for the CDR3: TGTGCCACCAGCAGAGGACAGGGGGATGAGGGCGGGGAGCTGTTTTTT. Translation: CATSRGQGDEGGELFF. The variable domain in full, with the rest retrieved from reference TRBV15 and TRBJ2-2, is DAMVIQNPRYQVTQFGKPVTLSCSQTLNHNVMYWYQQKSSQAPKLLFHYYDKDFNNEADTPDNFQSRRPNTSFCFLDIRSPGLGDTAMYLCATSRGQGDEGGELFFGEGSRLTVL.

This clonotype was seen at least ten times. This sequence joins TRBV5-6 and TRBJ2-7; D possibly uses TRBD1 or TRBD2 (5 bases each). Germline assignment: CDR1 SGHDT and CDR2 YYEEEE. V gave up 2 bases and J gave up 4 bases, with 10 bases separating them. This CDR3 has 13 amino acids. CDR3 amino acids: CASSLRGVYEQYV. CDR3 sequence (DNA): TGTGCCAGCAGCTTAAGAGGGGTATACGAGCAGTACGTC.

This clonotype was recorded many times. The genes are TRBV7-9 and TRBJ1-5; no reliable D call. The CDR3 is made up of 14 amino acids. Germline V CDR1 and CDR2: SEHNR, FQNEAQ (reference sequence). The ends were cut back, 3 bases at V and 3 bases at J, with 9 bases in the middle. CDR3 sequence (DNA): TGTGCCAGCAGCTTGGGAGGACTCAATCAGCCCCAGCATTTT. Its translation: CASSLGGLNQPQHF.

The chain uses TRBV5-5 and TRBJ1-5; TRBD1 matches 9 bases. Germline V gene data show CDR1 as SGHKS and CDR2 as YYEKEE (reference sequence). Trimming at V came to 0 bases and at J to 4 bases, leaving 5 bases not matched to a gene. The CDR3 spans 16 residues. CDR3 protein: CASSLGGTGKNQPQHF. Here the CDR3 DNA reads TGTGCCAGCAGCTTGGGCGGGACAGGGAAAAATCAGCCCCAGCATTTT.

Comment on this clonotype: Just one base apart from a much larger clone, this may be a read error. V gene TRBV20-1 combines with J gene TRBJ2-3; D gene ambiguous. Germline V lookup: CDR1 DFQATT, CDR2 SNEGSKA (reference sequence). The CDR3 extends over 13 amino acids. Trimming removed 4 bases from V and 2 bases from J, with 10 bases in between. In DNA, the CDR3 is TGCAGTGCTATAGGAACAGCCACAGATACGCAGTATTTT. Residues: CSAIGTATDTQYF.

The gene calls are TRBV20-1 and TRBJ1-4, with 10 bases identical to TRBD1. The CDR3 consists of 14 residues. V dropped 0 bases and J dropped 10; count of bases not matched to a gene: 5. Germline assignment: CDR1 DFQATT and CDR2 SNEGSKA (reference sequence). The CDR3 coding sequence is TGCAGTGCTAGAGAGGGGACAGGGGCTGGAAAACTGTTTTTT. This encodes CSAREGTGAGKLFF.

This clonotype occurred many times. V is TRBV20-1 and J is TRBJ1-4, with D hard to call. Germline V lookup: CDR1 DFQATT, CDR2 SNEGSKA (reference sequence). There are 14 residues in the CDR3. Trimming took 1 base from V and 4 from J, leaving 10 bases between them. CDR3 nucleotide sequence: TGCAGTGCTAGAGGTGCTGTGAATAATGAAAAACTGTTTTTT. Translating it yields CSARGAVNNEKLFF.

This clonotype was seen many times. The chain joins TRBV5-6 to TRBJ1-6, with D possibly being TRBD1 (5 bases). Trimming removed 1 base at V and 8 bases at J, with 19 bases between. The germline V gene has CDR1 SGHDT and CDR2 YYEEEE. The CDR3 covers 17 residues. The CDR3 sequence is CASSLRLQGRIHSPLHF. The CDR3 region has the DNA TGTGCCAGCAGCTTGAGGTTGCAGGGAAGGATCCATTCACCCCTCCACTTT.

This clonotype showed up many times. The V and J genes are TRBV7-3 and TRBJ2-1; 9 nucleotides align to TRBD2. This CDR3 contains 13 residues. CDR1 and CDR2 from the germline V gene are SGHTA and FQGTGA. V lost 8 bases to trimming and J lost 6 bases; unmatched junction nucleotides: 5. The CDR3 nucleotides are TGTGCCAGCGCCAGCGGGGGGCCCAATGAGCAGTTCTTC. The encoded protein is CASASGGPNEQFF.